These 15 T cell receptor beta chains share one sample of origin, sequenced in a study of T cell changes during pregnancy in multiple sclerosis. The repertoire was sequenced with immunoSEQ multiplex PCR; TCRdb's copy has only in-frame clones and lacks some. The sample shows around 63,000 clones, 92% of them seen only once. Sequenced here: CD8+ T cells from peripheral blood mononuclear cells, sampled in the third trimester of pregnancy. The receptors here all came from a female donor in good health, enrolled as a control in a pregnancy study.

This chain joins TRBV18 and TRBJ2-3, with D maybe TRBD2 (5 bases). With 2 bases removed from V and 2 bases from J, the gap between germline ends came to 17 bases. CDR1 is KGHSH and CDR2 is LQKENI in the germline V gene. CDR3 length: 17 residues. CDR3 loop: CASSPSGPGMPTDTQYF. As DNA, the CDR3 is TGTGCCAGCTCACCAAGTGGTCCCGGGATGCCCACAGATACGCAGTATTTT.

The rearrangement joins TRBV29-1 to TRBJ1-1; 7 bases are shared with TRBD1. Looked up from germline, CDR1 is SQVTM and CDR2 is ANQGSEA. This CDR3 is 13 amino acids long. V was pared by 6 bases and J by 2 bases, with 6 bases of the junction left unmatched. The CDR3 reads CSVYTGDNTEAFF. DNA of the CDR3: TGCAGCGTGTATACAGGGGACAACACTGAAGCTTTCTTT.

CDR3 sequence reads: CASSVGQNTGELFF. CDR3 in DNA: TGTGCCAGTAGTGTGGGACAGAACACCGGGGAGCTGTTTTTT. The chain uses TRBV19 and TRBJ2-2; perhaps TRBD1 as D (6 bases). The CDR3 spans 14 residues. Germline values: CDR1 LNHDA, CDR2 SQIVND (reference sequence). V lost 5 bases to trimming and J lost 1 base, with 8 bases between them. The whole variable domain, filled in from reference TRBV19 and TRBJ2-2, reads DGGITQSPKYLFRKEGQNVTLSCEQNLNHDAMYWYRQDPGQGLRLIYYSQIVNDFQKGDIAEGYSVSREKKESFPLTVTSAQKNPTAFYLCASSVGQNTGELFFGEGSRLTVL.

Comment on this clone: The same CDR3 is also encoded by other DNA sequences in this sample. The CDR3 sequence is CASRRGNTEAFF. The CDR3, as DNA: TGTGCCAGCAGGCGGGGGAACACTGAAGCTTTCTTT. The V call is TRBV27, the J call TRBJ1-1; D gene uncertain. The CDR3 is 12 amino acids. The germline V gene encodes CDR1 MNHEY and CDR2 SMNVEV (reference sequence). V was shortened by 6 bases and J by 1 base, with 6 bases between the two germline ends.

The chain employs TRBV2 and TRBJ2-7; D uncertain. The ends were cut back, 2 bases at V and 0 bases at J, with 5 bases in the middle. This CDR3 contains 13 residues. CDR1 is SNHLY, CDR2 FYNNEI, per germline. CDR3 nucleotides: TGTGCCAGCAGTGAACCCTTCTCCTACGAGCAGTACTTC. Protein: CASSEPFSYEQYF.

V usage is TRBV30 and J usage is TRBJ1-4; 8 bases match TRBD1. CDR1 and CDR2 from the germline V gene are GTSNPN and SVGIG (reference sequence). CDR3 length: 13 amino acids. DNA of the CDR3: TGTGCAGGACAGGGCCTCCGGAGTGAAAAACTGTTTTTT. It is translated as CAGQGLRSEKLFF. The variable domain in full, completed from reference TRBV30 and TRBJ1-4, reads SQTIHQWPATLVQPVGSPLSLECTVEGTSNPNLYWYRQAAGRGLQLLFYSVGIGQISSEVPQNLSASRPQDRQFILSSKKLLLSDSGFYLCAGQGLRSEKLFFGSGTQLSVL.

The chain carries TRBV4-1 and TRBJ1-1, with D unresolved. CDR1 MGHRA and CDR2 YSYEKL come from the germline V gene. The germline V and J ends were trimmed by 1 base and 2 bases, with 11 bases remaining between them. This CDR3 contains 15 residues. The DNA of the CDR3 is TGCGCCAGCAGCCAAGTTTCGGGTGTAAACACTGAAGCTTTCTTT. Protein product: CASSQVSGVNTEAFF.

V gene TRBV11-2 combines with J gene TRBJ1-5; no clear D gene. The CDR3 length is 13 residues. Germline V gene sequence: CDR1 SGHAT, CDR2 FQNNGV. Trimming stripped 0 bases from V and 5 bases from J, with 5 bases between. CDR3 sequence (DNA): TGTGCCAGCAGCTTAGAGCGAGATCAGCCCCAGCATTTT. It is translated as CASSLERDQPQHF.

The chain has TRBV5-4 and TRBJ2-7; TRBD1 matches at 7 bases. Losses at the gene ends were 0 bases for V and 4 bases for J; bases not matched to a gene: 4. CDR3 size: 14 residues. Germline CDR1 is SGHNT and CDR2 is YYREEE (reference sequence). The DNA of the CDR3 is TGTGCCAGCAGCTTGGGGGACAGATCATACGAGCAGTACTTC. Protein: CASSLGDRSYEQYF.

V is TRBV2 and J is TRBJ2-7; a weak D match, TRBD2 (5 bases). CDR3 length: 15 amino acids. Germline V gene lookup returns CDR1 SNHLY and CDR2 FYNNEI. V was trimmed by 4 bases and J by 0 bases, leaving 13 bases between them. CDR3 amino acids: CASSGPDFSSYEQYF. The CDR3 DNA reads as TGTGCCAGCAGTGGGCCGGACTTTAGCTCCTACGAGCAGTACTTC.

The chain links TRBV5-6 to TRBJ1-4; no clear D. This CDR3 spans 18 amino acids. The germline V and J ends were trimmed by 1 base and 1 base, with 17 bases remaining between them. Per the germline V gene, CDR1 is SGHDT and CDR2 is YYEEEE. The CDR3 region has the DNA TGTGCCAGCAGCTTGAGTTCAACATCTGGAGGAACTAATGAAAAACTGTTTTTT. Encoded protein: CASSLSSTSGGTNEKLFF.

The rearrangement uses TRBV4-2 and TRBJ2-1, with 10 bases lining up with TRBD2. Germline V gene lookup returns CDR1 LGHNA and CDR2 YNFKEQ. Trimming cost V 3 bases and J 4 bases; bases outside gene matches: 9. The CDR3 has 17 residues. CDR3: CASSHRLAGGPYNEQFF. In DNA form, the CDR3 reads TGTGCCAGCAGCCACCGATTAGCGGGGGGCCCTTACAATGAGCAGTTCTTC.

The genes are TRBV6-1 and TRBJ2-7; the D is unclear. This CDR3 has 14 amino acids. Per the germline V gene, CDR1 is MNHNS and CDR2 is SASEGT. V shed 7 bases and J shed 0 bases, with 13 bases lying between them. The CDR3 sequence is CASIASRFSYEQYF. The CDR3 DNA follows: TGTGCCAGCATTGCATCGAGGTTCTCCTACGAGCAGTACTTC.

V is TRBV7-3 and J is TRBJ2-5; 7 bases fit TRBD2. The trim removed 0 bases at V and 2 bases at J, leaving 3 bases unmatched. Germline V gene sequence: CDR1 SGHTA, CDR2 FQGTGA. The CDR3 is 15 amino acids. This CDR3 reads CASSLTSSGQETQYF. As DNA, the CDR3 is TGTGCCAGCAGCTTAACGTCTAGCGGACAAGAGACCCAGTACTTC.

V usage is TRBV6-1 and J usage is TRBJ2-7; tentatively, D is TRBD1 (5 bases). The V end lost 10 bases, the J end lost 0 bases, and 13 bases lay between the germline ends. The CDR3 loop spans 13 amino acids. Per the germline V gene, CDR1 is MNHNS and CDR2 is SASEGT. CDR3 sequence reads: CAILTVGSYEQYF. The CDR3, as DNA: TGTGCCATACTGACAGTGGGCTCCTACGAGCAGTACTTC.